This TCR beta chain was sequenced for a study of T-cell reconstitution after alpha-beta-depleted transplantation in children. At least ten counts were recorded for this clonotype. What it binds is not known. CDR3 size: 13 residues. Germline CDR1 SGHAT, CDR2 FQNNGV. Study-wide results and limits: By one year post-transplant, T-cell counts and diversity largely arose from T cells that were newly produced.

A library of TCRbeta sequences, prepared with unique molecular identifiers, was generated. MiXCR, applied by TCRdb to the PCR reads, yields one record per CDR3 protein. The sample comprises 280,000 or so distinct CDR3 sequences, around a tenth of which are singletons, and about 20% rests with the top ten. The sample here was peripheral blood, taken 180 days after TCRalphabeta/CD19-depleted stem cell transplant. This sequence was found in a male patient aged 2 to 9 who had a stem cell transplant for chronic granulomatous disease, so the T cells may come from the graft donor. The chain recombines TRBV11-2 with TRBJ2-1; 9 nucleotides agree with TRBD2. CDR3 residues: CATRAGGYNEQFF. The CDR3 DNA reads as TGTGCTACCAGAGCGGGGGGCTACAATGAGCAGTTCTTC.